This TCR beta chain is drawn from a study of blood T cell repertoires in COVID-19. Assay used: immunoSEQ multiplex PCR; TCRdb lists only in-frame clones, some missing. The table lists approximately 240,000 clones, 87% of them singletons. The CDR3 contains 23 residues. V lost 0 bases, J lost 1 base, and 23 bases stayed unmatched. CDR1 and CDR2 from the germline V gene are SGDLS and YYNGEE. The material sequenced was peripheral blood. This chain connects TRBV9 to TRBJ2-3; 10 bases align to TRBD2. The receptor comes from a woman younger than 35 who had recovered from COVID-19. This CDR3 reads CASSVATGHHGVLAGVRTDTQYF. The CDR3 coding sequence is TGTGCCAGCAGCGTAGCTACGGGACACCATGGGGTCCTAGCGGGAGTTCGCACAGATACGCAGTATTTT.